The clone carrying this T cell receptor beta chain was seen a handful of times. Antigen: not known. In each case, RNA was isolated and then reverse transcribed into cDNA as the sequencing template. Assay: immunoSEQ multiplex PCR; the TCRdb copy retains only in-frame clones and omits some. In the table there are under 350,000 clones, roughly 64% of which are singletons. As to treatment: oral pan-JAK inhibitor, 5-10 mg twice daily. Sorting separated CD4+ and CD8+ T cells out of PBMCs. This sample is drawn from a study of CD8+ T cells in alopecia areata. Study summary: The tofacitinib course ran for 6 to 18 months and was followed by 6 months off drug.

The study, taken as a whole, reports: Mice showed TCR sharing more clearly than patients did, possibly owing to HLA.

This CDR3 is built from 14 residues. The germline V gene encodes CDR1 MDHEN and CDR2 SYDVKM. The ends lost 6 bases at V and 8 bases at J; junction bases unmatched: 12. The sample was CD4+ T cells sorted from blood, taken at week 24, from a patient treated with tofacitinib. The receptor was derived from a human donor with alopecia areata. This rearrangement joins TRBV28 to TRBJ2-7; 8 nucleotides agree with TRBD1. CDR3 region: CASSLGTGRGQQYF. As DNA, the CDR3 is TGTGCCAGCAGCCTTGGGACAGGCCGAGGGCAGCAGTACTTC.